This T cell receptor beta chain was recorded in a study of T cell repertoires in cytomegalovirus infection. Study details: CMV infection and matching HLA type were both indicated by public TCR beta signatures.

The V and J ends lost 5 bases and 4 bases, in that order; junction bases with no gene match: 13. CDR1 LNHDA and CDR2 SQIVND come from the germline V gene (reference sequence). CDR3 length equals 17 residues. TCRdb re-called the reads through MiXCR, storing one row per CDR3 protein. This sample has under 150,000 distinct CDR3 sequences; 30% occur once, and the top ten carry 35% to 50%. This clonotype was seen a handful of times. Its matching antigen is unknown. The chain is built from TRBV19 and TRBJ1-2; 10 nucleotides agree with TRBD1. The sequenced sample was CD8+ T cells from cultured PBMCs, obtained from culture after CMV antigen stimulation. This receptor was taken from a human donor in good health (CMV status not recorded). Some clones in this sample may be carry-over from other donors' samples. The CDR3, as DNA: TGTGCCAGTAGTCCGTACCTCGGGACAGGGGAGGGCTATGGCTACACCTTC. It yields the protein CASSPYLGTGEGYGYTF.